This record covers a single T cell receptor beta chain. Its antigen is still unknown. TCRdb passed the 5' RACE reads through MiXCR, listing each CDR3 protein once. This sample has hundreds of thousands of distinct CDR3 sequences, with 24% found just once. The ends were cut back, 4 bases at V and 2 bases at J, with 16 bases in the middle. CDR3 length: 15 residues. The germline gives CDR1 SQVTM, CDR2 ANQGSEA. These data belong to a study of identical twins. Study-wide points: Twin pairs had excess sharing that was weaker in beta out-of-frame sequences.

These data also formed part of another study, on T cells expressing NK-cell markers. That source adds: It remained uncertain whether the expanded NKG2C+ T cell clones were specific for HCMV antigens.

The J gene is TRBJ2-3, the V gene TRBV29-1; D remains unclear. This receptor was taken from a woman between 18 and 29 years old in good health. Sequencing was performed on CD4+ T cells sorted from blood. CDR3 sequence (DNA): TGCAGCGTTGGTCTGCGAGCGCGGTCCACAGATACGCAGTATTTT. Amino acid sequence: CSVGLRARSTDTQYF.